This T cell receptor beta chain was identified during a study of CD8 T cells in ankylosing spondylitis listed by TCRdb under 2017. In terms of the full investigation: The study set out to find disease-linked TCR variants by profiling T cell receptor beta repertoires in ankylosing spondylitis patients and healthy donors. The full study cohort was made up of 25 to 30 ankylosing spondylitis patients and about a hundred healthy donors. Peripheral blood was sampled, and synovial fluid was also collected from ankylosing spondylitis patients.

Data came from an Illumina HiSeq 2500. Quantitative 5'-RACE with molecular barcodes was the method used to prepare the TCR beta libraries. The paper's processing steps were these. To identify disease-linked TCR variants, a new computational method was used, one built on a probabilistic model of VDJ rearrangement. TCRdb applied fastp at Q25 and MiXCR to the public reads, then kept only in-frame beta chains. Rows matching on CDR3 protein sequence are summarized as one entry with the most common DNA and genes. These V and J calls rely on TCRdb rather than the paper's analysis. The sample table holds more than 250,000 distinct CDR3 sequences, of which around 8% were seen once. The top ten hold about 15% of the sample. This clonotype occurred a few times. Its cognate antigen has yet to be identified. Base qualities are not at hand, and no much larger clone is one base apart. Counted from cysteine to phenylalanine, this CDR3 has 15 amino acids. The sequence is cut down to CDR3 DNA, 45 bases in frame from base 1. CDR1 and CDR2, looked up from the germline V gene, are SGHDN and FVKESK. Trimming at the junction amounts to 0 bases on V and 1 base on J, and the germline ends lie 9 bases apart.

Results the study describes overall, beyond this receptor: A TCR beta motif made up of several highly homologous amino acid variants appeared to be characteristic of blood from ankylosing spondylitis patients. Some motif variants had previously been reported in the synovial fluid and blood of reactive arthritis patients, which suggests shared mechanisms of disease initiation. The disease-linked clones showed a CD8+ phenotype and occurred at relatively low frequencies in peripheral blood. The disease-linked clones were reported as significantly enriched in matched synovial fluid samples from ankylosing spondylitis patients.

The material sequenced was blood, either unsorted or a sorted T cell fraction (not recorded which). The clonotype was recovered from a male donor with ankylosing spondylitis. The rearranged segments are TRBV14 and TRBJ2-5, with an unclear D gene assignment. The nucleotide sequence is given as TGTGCCAGCAGCCAAGAATTGGGCTTCCAAGAGACCCAGTACTTC. It translates to CASSQELGFQETQYF.